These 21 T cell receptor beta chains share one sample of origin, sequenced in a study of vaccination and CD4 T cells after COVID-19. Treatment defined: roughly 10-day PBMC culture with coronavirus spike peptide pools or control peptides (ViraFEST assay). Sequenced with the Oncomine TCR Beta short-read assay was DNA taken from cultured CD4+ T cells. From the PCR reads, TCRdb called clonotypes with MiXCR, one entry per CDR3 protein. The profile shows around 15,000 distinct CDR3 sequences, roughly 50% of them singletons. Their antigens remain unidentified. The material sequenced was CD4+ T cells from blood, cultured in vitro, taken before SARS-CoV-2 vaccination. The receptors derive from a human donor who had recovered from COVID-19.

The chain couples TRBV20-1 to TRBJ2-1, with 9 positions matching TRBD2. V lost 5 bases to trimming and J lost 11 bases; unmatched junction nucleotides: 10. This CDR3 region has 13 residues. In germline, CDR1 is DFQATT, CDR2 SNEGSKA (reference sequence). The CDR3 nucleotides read TGCAGTGCTCATAGCGGGAGACTCACCCAGCAGTTCTTC. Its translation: CSAHSGRLTQQFF.

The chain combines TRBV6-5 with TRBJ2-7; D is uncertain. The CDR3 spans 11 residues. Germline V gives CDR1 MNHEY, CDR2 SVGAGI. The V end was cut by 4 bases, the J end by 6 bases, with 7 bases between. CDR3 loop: CASSSLGEQYF. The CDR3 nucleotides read TGTGCCAGCAGTTCTTTGGGCGAGCAGTACTTC.

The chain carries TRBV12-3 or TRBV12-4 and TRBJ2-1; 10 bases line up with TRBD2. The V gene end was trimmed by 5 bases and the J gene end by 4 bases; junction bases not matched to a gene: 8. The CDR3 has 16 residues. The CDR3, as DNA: TGTGCCAGCAGTGACTCTTCTAGCGGGAGTTACAATGAGCAGTTCTTC. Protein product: CASSDSSSGSYNEQFF.

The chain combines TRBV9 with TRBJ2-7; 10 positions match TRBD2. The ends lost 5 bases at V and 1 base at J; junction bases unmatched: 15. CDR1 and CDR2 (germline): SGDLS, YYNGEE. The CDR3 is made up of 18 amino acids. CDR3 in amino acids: CASRPSLTLAGISYEQYF. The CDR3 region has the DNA TGTGCCAGCAGACCCAGTTTAACACTAGCGGGGATATCCTACGAGCAGTACTTC.

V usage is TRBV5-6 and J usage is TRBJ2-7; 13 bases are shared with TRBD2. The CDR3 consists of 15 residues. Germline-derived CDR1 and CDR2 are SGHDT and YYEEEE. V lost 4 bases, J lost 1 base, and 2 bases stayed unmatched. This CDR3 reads CASSRTSGRSYEQYF. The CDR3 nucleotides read TGTGCCAGCAGCCGGACTAGCGGGAGATCCTACGAGCAGTACTTC.

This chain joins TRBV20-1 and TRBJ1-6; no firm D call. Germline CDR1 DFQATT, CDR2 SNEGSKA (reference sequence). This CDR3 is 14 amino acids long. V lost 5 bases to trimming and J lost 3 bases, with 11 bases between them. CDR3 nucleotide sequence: TGCAGTGCTTGGACGGGGAACTATAATTCACCCCTCCACTTT. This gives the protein CSAWTGNYNSPLHF.

CDR3 protein: CASSPRSGLAEAFF. In DNA form, the CDR3 reads TGTGCCAGCAGCCCGAGGTCCGGGTTGGCTGAAGCTTTCTTT. This chain connects TRBV5-4 to TRBJ1-1; D remains ambiguous. The germline V and J ends were trimmed by 4 bases and 6 bases, with 16 bases remaining between them. Germline loops: CDR1 SGHNT, CDR2 YYREEE (reference sequence). This CDR3 has 14 residues.

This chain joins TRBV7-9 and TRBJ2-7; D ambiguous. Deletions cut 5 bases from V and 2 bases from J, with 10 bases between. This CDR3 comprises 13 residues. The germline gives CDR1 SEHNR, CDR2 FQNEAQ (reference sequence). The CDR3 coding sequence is TGTGCCAGCAGCCCAGATGGACCCTACGAGCAGTACTTC. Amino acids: CASSPDGPYEQYF.

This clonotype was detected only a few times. The CDR3 protein is CSAREGRTASQETQYF. For the CDR3, the DNA is TGCAGTGCTAGGGAGGGGAGGACCGCTAGTCAAGAGACCCAGTACTTC. The rearrangement uses TRBV20-1 and TRBJ2-5; D perhaps matches TRBD2 (6 bases). V lost 3 bases and J lost 2, with 19 bases in between. The CDR3 is made up of 16 amino acids. The germline gives CDR1 DFQATT, CDR2 SNEGSKA (reference sequence).

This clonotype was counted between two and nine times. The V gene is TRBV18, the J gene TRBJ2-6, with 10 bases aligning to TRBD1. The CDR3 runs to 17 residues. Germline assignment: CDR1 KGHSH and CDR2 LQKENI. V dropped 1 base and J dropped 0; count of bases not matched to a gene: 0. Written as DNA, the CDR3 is TGTGCCAGCTCACCACGGACAGGGGGCTCTGGGGCCAACGTCCTGACTTTC. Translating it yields CASSPRTGGSGANVLTF.

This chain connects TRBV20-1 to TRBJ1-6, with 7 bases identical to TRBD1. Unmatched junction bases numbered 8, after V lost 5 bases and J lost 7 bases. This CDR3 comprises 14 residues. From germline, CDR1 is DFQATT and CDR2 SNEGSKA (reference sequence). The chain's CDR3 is CSAEDRLPNSPLHF. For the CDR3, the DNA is TGCAGTGCTGAGGACAGGCTACCCAATTCACCCCTCCACTTT.

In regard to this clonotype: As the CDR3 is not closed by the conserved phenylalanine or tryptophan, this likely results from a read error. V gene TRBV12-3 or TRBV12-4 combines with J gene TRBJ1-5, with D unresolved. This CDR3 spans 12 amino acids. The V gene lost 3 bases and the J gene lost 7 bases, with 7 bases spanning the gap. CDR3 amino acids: CASSFYNQPQHL. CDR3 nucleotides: TGTGCCAGCAGTTTTTATAACCAGCCCCAGCATCTT.

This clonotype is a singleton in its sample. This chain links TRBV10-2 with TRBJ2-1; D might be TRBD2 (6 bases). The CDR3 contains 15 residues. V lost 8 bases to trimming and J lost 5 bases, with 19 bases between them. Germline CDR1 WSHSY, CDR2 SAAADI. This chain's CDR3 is CASLIRERRNNEQFF. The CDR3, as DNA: TGCGCCAGCTTAATCCGGGAGCGGCGGAACAATGAGCAGTTCTTC.

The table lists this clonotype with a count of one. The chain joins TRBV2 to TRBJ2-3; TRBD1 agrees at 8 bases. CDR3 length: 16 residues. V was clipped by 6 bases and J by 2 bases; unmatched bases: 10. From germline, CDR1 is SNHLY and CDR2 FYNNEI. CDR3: CASRGQGAVITDTQYF. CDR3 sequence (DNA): TGTGCCAGCAGAGGCCAGGGGGCAGTCATCACAGATACGCAGTATTTT.

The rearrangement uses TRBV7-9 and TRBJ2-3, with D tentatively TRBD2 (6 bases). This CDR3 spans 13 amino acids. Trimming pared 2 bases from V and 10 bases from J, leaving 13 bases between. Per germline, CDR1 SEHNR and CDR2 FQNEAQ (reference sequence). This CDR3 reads CASSLLLGGAQYF. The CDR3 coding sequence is TGTGCCAGCAGCTTACTCCTCGGCGGGGCGCAGTATTTT.

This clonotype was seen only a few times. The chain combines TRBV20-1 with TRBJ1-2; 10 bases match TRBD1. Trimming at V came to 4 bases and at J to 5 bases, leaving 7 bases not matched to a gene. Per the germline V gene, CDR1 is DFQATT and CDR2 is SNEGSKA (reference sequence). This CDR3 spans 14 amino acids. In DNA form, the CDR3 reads TGCAGTGCTACCAGGACAGGGGGTGGATATGGCTACACCTTC. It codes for CSATRTGGGYGYTF.

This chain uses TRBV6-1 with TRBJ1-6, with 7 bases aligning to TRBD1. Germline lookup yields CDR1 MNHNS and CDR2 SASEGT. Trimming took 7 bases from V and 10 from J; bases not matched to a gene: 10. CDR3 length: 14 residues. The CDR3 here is CASTRQGAGSPLHF. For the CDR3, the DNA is TGTGCCAGCACCAGACAGGGCGCAGGATCACCCCTCCACTTT.

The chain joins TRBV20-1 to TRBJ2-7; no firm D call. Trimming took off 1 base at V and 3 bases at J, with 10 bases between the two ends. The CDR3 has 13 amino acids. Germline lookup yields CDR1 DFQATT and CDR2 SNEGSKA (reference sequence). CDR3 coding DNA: TGCAGTGCTAGAGGGTCCTCAGACTACGAGCAGTACTTC. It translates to CSARGSSDYEQYF.

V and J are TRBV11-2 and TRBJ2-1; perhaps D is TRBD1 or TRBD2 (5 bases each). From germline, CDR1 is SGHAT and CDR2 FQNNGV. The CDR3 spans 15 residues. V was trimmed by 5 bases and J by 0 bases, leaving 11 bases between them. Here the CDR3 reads CASSDGTPSYNEQFF. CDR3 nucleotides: TGTGCCAGCAGCGATGGGACGCCCTCCTACAATGAGCAGTTCTTC. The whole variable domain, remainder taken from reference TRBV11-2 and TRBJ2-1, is EAGVAQSPRYKIIEKRQSVAFWCNPISGHATLYWYQQILGQGPKLLIQFQNNGVVDDSQLPKDRFSAERLKGVDSTLKIQPAKLEDSAVYLCASSDGTPSYNEQFFGPGTRLTVL.

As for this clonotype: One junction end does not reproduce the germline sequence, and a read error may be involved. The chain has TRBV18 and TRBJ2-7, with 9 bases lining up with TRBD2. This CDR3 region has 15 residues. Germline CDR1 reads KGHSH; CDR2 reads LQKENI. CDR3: CASSQASGTSYEQYF. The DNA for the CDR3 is TGTGCTAGCTCACAAGCTAGCGGGACATCCTACGAGCAGTACTTC.

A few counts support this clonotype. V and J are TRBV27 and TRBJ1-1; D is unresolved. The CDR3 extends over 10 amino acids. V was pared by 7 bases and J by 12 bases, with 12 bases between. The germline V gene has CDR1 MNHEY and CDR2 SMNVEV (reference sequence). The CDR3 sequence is CASIPELSFF. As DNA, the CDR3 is TGTGCCAGCATTCCGGAGTTATCTTTCTTT.